Each of the 28 T cell receptor beta chains below was sequenced from the same sample in a study of blood T cell repertoires in COVID-19. The assay was immunoSEQ multiplex PCR, and TCRdb's table has in-frame clones only and misses some. Here the sample spans some 460,000 clones, roughly 85% being singletons. The sequenced sample consisted of PBMCs or T cells enriched from blood (not recorded which). These receptors were obtained from a woman in her late teens or twenties with acute COVID-19.

This chain uses TRBV11-1 with TRBJ2-1, with D hard to call. V lost 10 bases to trimming and J lost 5 bases, with 15 bases between them. CDR1 and CDR2 (germline): SGHAT, FQDESV (reference sequence). The length of the CDR3 is 13 residues. CDR3 coding DNA: TGTGCCATCAAAAAACCTAATGACAATGAGCAGTTCTTC. Amino acids: CAIKKPNDNEQFF.

The genes are TRBV10-2 and TRBJ2-1, with 8 bases aligning to TRBD1. Trimming took 6 bases from V and 8 from J; bases not matched to a gene: 12. CDR1 is WSHSY and CDR2 is SAAADI in the germline V gene. CDR3 size: 15 residues. CDR3 amino acids: CASRQTGTGTDEQFF. The DNA of the CDR3 is TGCGCCAGCAGACAAACCGGGACAGGAACCGATGAGCAGTTCTTC.

The chain couples TRBV9 to TRBJ2-3; D might be TRBD1 (6 bases). The CDR3 extends over 16 amino acids. Germline V gives CDR1 SGDLS, CDR2 YYNGEE. The V end lost 5 bases, the J end lost 2 bases, and 18 bases lay between the germline ends. The CDR3 region has the DNA TGTGCCAGCAGTTTACAGGGTGGACCTCCCACAGATACGCAGTATTTT. This encodes CASSLQGGPPTDTQYF.

DNA of the CDR3: TGCAGTGCAGGGGCCGGTACGCAGTATTTT. It translates to CSAGAGTQYF. This sequence joins TRBV20-1 and TRBJ2-3; TRBD1 is a possible D gene (5 bases). V was trimmed by 6 bases and J by 8 bases, leaving 9 bases between them. The CDR3 contains 10 residues. CDR1 and CDR2 from the germline V gene are DFQATT and SNEGSKA (reference sequence).

The rearrangement uses TRBV20-1 and TRBJ1-5; D is ambiguous. The CDR3 runs 13 residues. Germline lookup yields CDR1 DFQATT and CDR2 SNEGSKA (reference sequence). V was trimmed by 3 bases and J by 0 bases, leaving 6 bases between them. CDR3 sequence: CSASSGSNQPQHF. DNA for the CDR3: TGCAGTGCTAGTTCCGGTAGCAATCAGCCCCAGCATTTT.

The chain joins TRBV5-1 to TRBJ2-3, with TRBD1 identical over 11 bases. CDR1 is SGHRS and CDR2 is YFSETQ in the germline V gene. The J segment lost 2 bases and the V segment lost 4 bases, leaving 6 bases of the junction unmatched. The CDR3 covers 16 residues. The CDR3 loop is CASSPGQGVPTDTQYF. The CDR3 nucleotides are TGCGCCAGCAGCCCGGGACAGGGGGTCCCCACAGATACGCAGTATTTT.

CDR3 sequence: CASSYSLVAVYEQYF. Here the CDR3 DNA reads TGTGCCAGCAGTTACTCACTAGTCGCGGTATACGAGCAGTACTTC. The V and J genes are TRBV6-2 or TRBV6-3 and TRBJ2-7; weak D call: TRBD2 (5 bases). The CDR3 is 15 amino acids. Trimming pared 0 bases from V and 4 bases from J, leaving 13 bases between. Germline V gives CDR1 MNHEY, CDR2 SVGEGT.

The chain is built from TRBV6-5 and TRBJ2-7; D not certain. Germline V gives CDR1 MNHEY, CDR2 SVGAGI. V lost 4 bases and J 7 bases, leaving 14 bases between the germline ends. This CDR3 has 13 residues. CDR3 coding DNA: TGTGCCAGCAGTTTTTTTGAATCGAGGGAGCAGTACTTC. Translation: CASSFFESREQYF.

J is TRBJ1-5 and V is TRBV27, with TRBD1 matching 7 bases. Germline CDR1 and CDR2: MNHEY and SMNVEV (reference sequence). V lost 5 bases and J lost 6; bases outside the gene matches: 7. The CDR3 spans 14 residues. The CDR3 sequence is CASSLDRDSQPQHF. Here the CDR3 DNA reads TGTGCCAGCAGTCTCGACAGGGATAGTCAGCCCCAGCATTTT.

The chain combines TRBV6-5 with TRBJ1-1, with D possibly TRBD1 on 5 matching bases. V lost 6 bases, J lost 4 bases, and 9 bases lay in between. From germline, CDR1 is MNHEY and CDR2 SVGAGI. The CDR3 runs to 12 residues. CDR3 nucleotide sequence: TGTGCCAGCAGGCGGGACGGCACTGAAGCTTTCTTT. It codes for CASRRDGTEAFF.

This chain joins TRBV29-1 and TRBJ2-7; D unresolved. Trimming stripped 3 bases from V and 2 bases from J, with 8 bases between. There are 12 residues in the CDR3. Per germline, CDR1 SQVTM and CDR2 ANQGSEA. CDR3 loop: CSVEEQPYEQYF. In DNA, the CDR3 is TGCAGCGTTGAGGAGCAGCCCTACGAGCAGTACTTC.

The CDR3 DNA reads as TGTGCCAGCAGCCCGGGGGGCAACACTGAAGCTTTCTTT. Amino acids: CASSPGGNTEAFF. The chain has TRBV14 and TRBJ1-1, with D possibly TRBD1 on 6 matching bases. With 4 bases removed from V and 2 bases from J, the gap between germline ends came to 8 bases. The CDR3 is made up of 13 amino acids. CDR1 and CDR2 from the germline V gene are SGHDN and FVKESK.

This clone was counted a few times. This rearrangement joins TRBV4-1 to TRBJ2-7; 10 positions match TRBD1. Germline V CDR1 and CDR2: MGHRA, YSYEKL. The trim removed 3 bases at V and 7 bases at J, leaving 6 bases unmatched. The CDR3 totals 14 residues. CDR3 region: CASSQGTGVREQYF. CDR3 sequence (DNA): TGCGCCAGCAGCCAGGGGACAGGGGTAAGGGAGCAGTACTTC.

A remark on this clone: Other nucleotide sequences from this sample produce the same CDR3. The chain carries TRBV7-9 and TRBJ1-1; perhaps TRBD1 as D (6 bases). The CDR3 length is 13 residues. The germline V and J ends were trimmed by 5 bases and 3 bases, with 10 bases remaining between them. Germline assignment: CDR1 SEHNR and CDR2 FQNEAQ (reference sequence). The CDR3: CASSLTGYTEAFF. The CDR3 DNA follows: TGTGCCAGCAGCCTTACAGGGTACACTGAAGCTTTCTTT. Full variable domain (outside the CDR3, taken from reference TRBV7-9 and TRBJ1-1): DTGVSQNPRHKITKRGQNVTFRCDPISEHNRLYWYRQTLGQGPEFLTYFQNEAQLEKSRLLSDRFSAERPKGSFSTLEIQRTEQGDSAMYLCASSLTGYTEAFFGQGTRLTVV.

The chain couples TRBV5-1 to TRBJ2-5; 9 positions agree with TRBD1. The CDR3 loop spans 14 amino acids. The germline CDR1 and CDR2 sequences are SGHRS and YFSETQ. V lost 4 bases to trimming and J lost 5 bases; unmatched junction nucleotides: 6. The CDR3 is CASSGTGSRETQYF. The CDR3 bases are TGCGCCAGCAGCGGGACAGGGAGTCGTGAGACCCAGTACTTC.

The chain's CDR3 is CASSQVFGQETQYF. Here the CDR3 DNA reads TGTGCCAGCAGCCAAGTTTTCGGCCAAGAGACCCAGTACTTC. The chain uses TRBV3-1 (or the pseudogene TRBV3-2) and TRBJ2-5; no firm D call. CDR1 and CDR2 (germline): LGHDT, YNNKEL (reference sequence). V lost 1 base, J lost 1 base, and 7 bases lay in between. The CDR3 length is 14 residues.

The chain couples TRBV5-1 to TRBJ1-2; no firm D call. Per the germline V gene, CDR1 is SGHRS and CDR2 is YFSETQ. This CDR3 spans 14 amino acids. Trimming shortened V by 0 bases and J by 7 bases, and 13 bases separated the two germline ends. CDR3 sequence: CASSLAAAESGYTF. The CDR3 DNA follows: TGCGCCAGCAGCTTGGCCGCTGCCGAGAGTGGCTACACCTTC.

This chain links TRBV7-2 with TRBJ2-2, with 8 bases lining up with TRBD1. The germline gives CDR1 SGHTA, CDR2 FQGNSA. The CDR3 totals 14 residues. V lost 4 bases to trimming and J lost 7 bases; unmatched junction nucleotides: 5. DNA for the CDR3: TGTGCCAGCAGCTCCCGACAGGGGAACGGGGAGCTGTTTTTT. Translated: CASSSRQGNGELFF.

V gene TRBV30 combines with J gene TRBJ2-1, with 14 nucleotides matching TRBD2. CDR1 and CDR2 (germline): GTSNPN, SVGIG (reference sequence). Trimming at V came to 4 bases and at J to 9 bases, leaving 5 bases not matched to a gene. The CDR3 spans 14 residues. DNA of the CDR3: TGTGCCTGGACGGGACTAGCGGGAGTTATTGAGCAGTTCTTC. Protein: CAWTGLAGVIEQFF.

J is TRBJ2-5 and V is TRBV10-3, with 9 bases matching TRBD1. J lost 5 bases, V lost 0 bases, and 7 bases had no gene match. Germline V lookup: CDR1 ENHRY, CDR2 SYGVKD. This CDR3 region has 16 residues. For the CDR3, the DNA is TGTGCCATCAGTGAGTCCGGGACAGGGAGATGGGAGACCCAGTACTTC. The encoded protein is CAISESGTGRWETQYF.

The V and J genes are TRBV19 and TRBJ1-4; D may be TRBD1 (6 bases). CDR3 size: 15 residues. CDR1 LNHDA and CDR2 SQIVND come from the germline V gene (reference sequence). V gave up 5 bases and J gave up 4 bases, with 14 bases separating them. CDR3 nucleotide sequence: TGTGCCAGTAGTTCCTCGACAGGTAATAATGAAAAACTGTTTTTT. Encoded protein: CASSSSTGNNEKLFF.

The rearrangement links TRBV7-2 to TRBJ2-3, with a possible D match to TRBD2 (6 bases). The CDR3 totals 13 residues. Germline loops: CDR1 SGHTA, CDR2 FQGNSA. V dropped 2 bases and J dropped 6 bases, with 9 bases sitting between them. The CDR3 region has the DNA TGTGCCAGCAGCTTACTGGAGGGGGATACGCAGTATTTT. Translated: CASSLLEGDTQYF.

This sequence joins TRBV10-3 and TRBJ2-3, with 12 nucleotides matching TRBD2. Germline V gene sequence: CDR1 ENHRY, CDR2 SYGVKD. With V trimmed by 5 bases and J by 3 bases, 6 bases remained unmatched. This CDR3 spans 16 amino acids. The CDR3 protein is CAISSLAGGATDTQYF. The CDR3 DNA sequence: TGTGCCATCAGTTCCCTAGCGGGAGGGGCGACAGATACGCAGTATTTT.

The chain joins TRBV5-1 to TRBJ2-1, with no clear D. This CDR3 is built from 15 residues. In germline, CDR1 is SGHRS, CDR2 YFSETQ. V shed 0 bases and J shed 2 bases, with 9 bases lying between them. The CDR3 region has the DNA TGCGCCAGCAGCTTGGTTAAAAACACCTACAATGAGCAGTTCTTC. Translating gives CASSLVKNTYNEQFF.

A word on this clone: At the DNA level, this CDR3 is encoded by other sequences in the same sample as well. V and J are TRBV10-3 and TRBJ1-5; 8 bases match TRBD1. Per germline, CDR1 ENHRY and CDR2 SYGVKD. V shed 4 bases and J 5 bases; nucleotides not matched to a gene: 1. This CDR3 spans 13 amino acids. As DNA, the CDR3 is TGTGCCATCAGTGTGGACAGGGATCAGCCCCAGCATTTT. Translation: CAISVDRDQPQHF.

This clone has only a few counts. This sequence joins TRBV11-2 and TRBJ1-2, with 8 nucleotides matching TRBD1. Germline lookup yields CDR1 SGHAT and CDR2 FQNNGV. The CDR3 has 14 residues. Unmatched junction bases numbered 5, after V lost 0 bases and J lost 8 bases. CDR3 amino acids: CASSLEDRAWGYTF. CDR3 DNA: TGTGCCAGCAGCTTAGAGGACAGGGCCTGGGGCTACACCTTC.

With regard to this clone: This sample includes further DNA sequences coding for the same CDR3. The chain has TRBV27 and TRBJ1-2; D perhaps matches TRBD1 (5 bases). CDR1 is MNHEY and CDR2 is SMNVEV in the germline V gene (reference sequence). This CDR3 region has 13 residues. Trimming stripped 2 bases from V and 8 bases from J, with 12 bases between. The CDR3 nucleotides read TGTGCCAGCAGTTTAAGCGGGGACCTGGGCTACACCTTC. Translated: CASSLSGDLGYTF.

The chain carries TRBV9 and TRBJ2-3, with 9 bases identical to TRBD2. The CDR3 has 16 amino acids. Germline lookup yields CDR1 SGDLS and CDR2 YYNGEE. V was clipped by 0 bases and J by 4 bases; unmatched bases: 6. The CDR3 loop reads CASSVGGGGASDTQYF. The CDR3 DNA sequence: TGTGCCAGCAGCGTAGGTGGCGGGGGGGCGTCAGATACGCAGTATTTT.